The 2 T cell receptor beta chains below all came from one sample that was sequenced in a study of blood T cell repertoires in COVID-19. Produced via immunoSEQ multiplex PCR; TCRdb's table is partial and in-frame only. The sample includes fewer than 350,000 clones, about 86% of them seen just once. Sequenced sample: peripheral blood. These receptors originate from a woman in her sixties or seventies with active or convalescent COVID-19.

The J gene is TRBJ2-1, the V gene TRBV9, with a weak D call TRBD1 (6 bases). This CDR3 is built from 15 residues. CDR1 SGDLS and CDR2 YYNGEE come from the germline V gene. V dropped 0 bases and J dropped 5 bases, with 12 bases sitting between them. The CDR3 DNA follows: TGTGCCAGCAGCGTAGGGCAGGGGTCACACAATGAGCAGTTCTTC. It yields the protein CASSVGQGSHNEQFF. Variable domain in full (rest from reference TRBV9 and TRBJ2-1): DSGVTQTPKHLITATGQRVTLRCSPRSGDLSVYWYQQSLDQGLQFLIQYYNGEERAKGNILERFSAQQFPDLHSELNLSSLELGDSALYFCASSVGQGSHNEQFFGPGTRLTVL.

The J gene is TRBJ1-1, the V gene TRBV11-1; D not resolved. The CDR3 covers 16 residues. With 1 base removed from V and 1 base from J, the gap between germline ends came to 13 bases. CDR1 and CDR2 (germline): SGHAT, FQDESV (reference sequence). The CDR3 bases are TGTGCCAGCAGCTTAGATCGCGGGTCGGGGAACACTGAAGCTTTCTTT. It translates to CASSLDRGSGNTEAFF.